The 11 T cell receptor beta chains presented below share a single source sample, sequenced in a study of early T cells in non-severe SARS-CoV-2 infection. TCRdb reprocessed the 5' RACE reads via MiXCR and lists one record per CDR3 protein. Of approximately 38,000 distinct CDR3 sequences listed, under 4.5% were seen once; the top ten hold 5.5% to 6%. The sample consisted of whole blood. Receptors originate from an adult who was a healthcare worker with PCR-confirmed SARS-CoV-2 infection or an uninfected control (not recorded which).

This clonotype has at least ten counts. The chain couples TRBV7-3 to TRBJ2-2; a weak D match, TRBD1 (6 bases). The CDR3 runs 14 residues. Germline V gene lookup returns CDR1 SGHTA and CDR2 FQGTGA. With 5 bases removed from V and 7 bases from J, the gap between germline ends came to 14 bases. DNA of the CDR3: TGTGCCAGCAGCCGAGCACAGGGCGGCGGGGAGCTGTTTTTT. Translation: CASSRAQGGGELFF.

There are many counts of this clonotype. CDR3 protein: CSVAPTGYEQYF. Written as DNA, the CDR3 is TGCAGCGTTGCCCCGACAGGCTACGAGCAGTACTTC. The V call is TRBV29-1, the J call TRBJ2-7, with D perhaps TRBD1 (6 bases). CDR1 is SQVTM, CDR2 ANQGSEA, per germline. This CDR3 has 12 amino acids. The germline V and J ends were trimmed by 4 bases and 3 bases, with 10 bases remaining between them.

This clonotype was observed many times. The chain employs TRBV12-3 or TRBV12-4 and TRBJ2-1; D is possibly TRBD2 (5 bases). This CDR3 is 14 amino acids long. Trimming left V 1 base short and J 5 bases short, with 9 bases between. The CDR3 coding sequence is TGTGCCAGCAGTTTAGGACTAAGGCACAATGAGCAGTTCTTC. Its protein is CASSLGLRHNEQFF.

This clonotype was seen at least ten times. This chain connects TRBV20-1 to TRBJ1-1, with D tentatively TRBD1 (5 bases). There are 12 residues in the CDR3. V lost 0 bases to trimming and J lost 11 bases, with 13 bases between them. CDR1 is DFQATT and CDR2 is SNEGSKA in the germline V gene (reference sequence). The CDR3 is CSARDPNGAAFF. In DNA, the CDR3 is TGCAGTGCTAGAGATCCTAACGGGGCCGCTTTCTTT.

This clonotype was seen ten or more times. The chain employs TRBV7-2 and TRBJ2-7, with D tentatively TRBD1 or TRBD2 (5 bases each). Germline CDR1 is SGHTA and CDR2 is FQGNSA. This CDR3 is 14 amino acids long. Trimming cost V 3 bases and J 2 bases, with 11 bases left between them. The CDR3 loop reads CASSFEGSAYEQYF. CDR3 bases: TGTGCCAGCAGCTTCGAGGGGTCTGCCTACGAGCAGTACTTC.

This clonotype was counted ten times or more. The chain carries TRBV19 and TRBJ2-7, with D possibly called TRBD1 or TRBD2 (5 bases each). The CDR3 runs 14 residues. The ends were cut back, 3 bases at V and 2 bases at J, with 11 bases in the middle. Germline CDR1 reads LNHDA; CDR2 reads SQIVND (reference sequence). The CDR3 region has the DNA TGTGCCAGTAGTATGAGGGACGGCACCTACGAGCAGTACTTC. As protein: CASSMRDGTYEQYF.

A few counts support this clonotype. This chain links TRBV13 with TRBJ2-7, with TRBD2 matching 8 bases. The CDR3 has 16 amino acids. Looked up from germline, CDR1 is PRHDT and CDR2 is FYEKMQ (reference sequence). The trim removed 6 bases at V and 3 bases at J, leaving 13 bases unmatched. The CDR3 sequence is CASSQMGGRRVYEQYF. The CDR3 nucleotides read TGTGCCAGCAGTCAGATGGGCGGGAGGAGGGTCTACGAGCAGTACTTC.

Many counts were recorded for this clonotype. The chain has TRBV7-3 and TRBJ1-1, with D tentatively TRBD1 (5 bases). CDR1 is SGHTA, CDR2 FQGTGA, per germline. V was shortened by 5 bases and J by 5 bases, with 18 bases between the two germline ends. The CDR3 loop spans 15 amino acids. CDR3 DNA sequence: TGTGCCAGCAGCCGAGGGGTCTCTGGGGGAACTGAAGCTTTCTTT. Translating gives CASSRGVSGGTEAFF.

This clonotype was counted at least ten times. The chain carries TRBV4-3 and TRBJ2-7; weak D call: TRBD2 (5 bases). V was cut by 4 bases and J by 4 bases, with 11 bases left in between. Germline V gene lookup returns CDR1 LGHNA and CDR2 YSLEER. The CDR3 runs 13 residues. The CDR3 sequence: CASSPNLAYEQYF. CDR3 DNA sequence: TGCGCCAGCAGCCCTAACCTAGCTTACGAGCAGTACTTC.

This clonotype came up a few times. This chain uses TRBV7-9 with TRBJ2-7, with 7 bases aligning to TRBD1. Per germline, CDR1 SEHNR and CDR2 FQNEAQ (reference sequence). The CDR3 extends over 12 amino acids. V was pared by 8 bases and J by 6 bases, with 7 bases of the junction left unmatched. The CDR3 loop is CASEGTATEQYF. In DNA, the CDR3 is TGTGCCAGCGAGGGGACAGCAACCGAGCAGTACTTC.

This clonotype occurred many times. CDR3 DNA: TGCAGTGCTAGAGGACGACAGGGGAAGAATTCACCCCTCCACTTT. It yields the protein CSARGRQGKNSPLHF. This rearrangement joins TRBV20-1 to TRBJ1-6, with 8 bases fitting TRBD1. Trimming at V came to 1 base and at J to 7 bases, leaving 6 bases not matched to a gene. CDR3 length: 15 residues. The germline V gene has CDR1 DFQATT and CDR2 SNEGSKA (reference sequence).